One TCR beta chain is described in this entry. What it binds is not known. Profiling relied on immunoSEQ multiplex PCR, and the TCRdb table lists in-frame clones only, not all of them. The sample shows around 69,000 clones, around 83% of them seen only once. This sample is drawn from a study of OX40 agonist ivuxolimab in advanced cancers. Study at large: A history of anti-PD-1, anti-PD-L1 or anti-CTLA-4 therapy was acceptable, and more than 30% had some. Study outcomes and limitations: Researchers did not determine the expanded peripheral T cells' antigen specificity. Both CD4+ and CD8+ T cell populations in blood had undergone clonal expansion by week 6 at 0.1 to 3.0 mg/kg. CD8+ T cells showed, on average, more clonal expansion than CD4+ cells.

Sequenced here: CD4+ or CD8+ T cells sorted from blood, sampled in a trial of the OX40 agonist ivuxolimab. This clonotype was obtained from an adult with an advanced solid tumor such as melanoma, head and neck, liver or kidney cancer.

The CDR3 loop reads CASSVSGAGTEAFF. The DNA of the CDR3 is TGTGCCAGCAGTGTGTCGGGGGCTGGGACTGAAGCTTTCTTT. The J gene is TRBJ1-1, the V gene TRBV2; D possibly corresponds to TRBD1 (6 bases). The CDR3 runs 14 residues. The V end was cut by 4 bases, the J end by 5 bases, with 14 bases between. Germline assignment: CDR1 SNHLY and CDR2 FYNNEI.